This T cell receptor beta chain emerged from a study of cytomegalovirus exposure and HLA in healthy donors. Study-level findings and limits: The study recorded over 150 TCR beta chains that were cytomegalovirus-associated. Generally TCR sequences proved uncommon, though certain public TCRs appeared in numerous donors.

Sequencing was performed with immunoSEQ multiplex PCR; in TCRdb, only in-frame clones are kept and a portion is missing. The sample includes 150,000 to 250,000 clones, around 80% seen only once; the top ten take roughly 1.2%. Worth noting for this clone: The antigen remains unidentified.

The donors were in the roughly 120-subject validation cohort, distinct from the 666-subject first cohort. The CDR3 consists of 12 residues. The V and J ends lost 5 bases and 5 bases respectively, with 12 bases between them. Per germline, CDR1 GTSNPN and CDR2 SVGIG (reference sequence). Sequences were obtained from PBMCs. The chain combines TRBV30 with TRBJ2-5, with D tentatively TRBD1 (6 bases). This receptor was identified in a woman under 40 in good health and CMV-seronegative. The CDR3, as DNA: TGTGCCTGGCGCTACAGGGAGGAGACCCAGTACTTC. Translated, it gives CAWRYREETQYF.